This T cell receptor beta chain was identified in a study of glioma-infiltrating T cells after dendritic cell vaccination. Study summary: Dendritic cell vaccine was injected intradermally three times, biweekly.

V gave up 3 bases and J gave up 8 bases, with 19 bases separating them. Germline loops: CDR1 SGHAT, CDR2 FQNNGV. The CDR3 has 15 amino acids. PBMC were collected before vaccination, two weeks after the third vaccination, and at progression. Produced via immunoSEQ multiplex PCR; TCRdb's table is partial and in-frame only. The table has 75,000 to 100,000 clones, about four fifths seen once. V and J are TRBV11-2 and TRBJ1-1; a possible D gene is TRBD1 (5 bases). This TCR came from a human donor with glioblastoma. The sequencing here drew on blood, taken before dendritic cell vaccination. The CDR3 DNA reads TGTGCCAGCAGCTTGAATTCAGGGCCGAGTGGAGAAGCTTTCTTT. It translates to CASSLNSGPSGEAFF.